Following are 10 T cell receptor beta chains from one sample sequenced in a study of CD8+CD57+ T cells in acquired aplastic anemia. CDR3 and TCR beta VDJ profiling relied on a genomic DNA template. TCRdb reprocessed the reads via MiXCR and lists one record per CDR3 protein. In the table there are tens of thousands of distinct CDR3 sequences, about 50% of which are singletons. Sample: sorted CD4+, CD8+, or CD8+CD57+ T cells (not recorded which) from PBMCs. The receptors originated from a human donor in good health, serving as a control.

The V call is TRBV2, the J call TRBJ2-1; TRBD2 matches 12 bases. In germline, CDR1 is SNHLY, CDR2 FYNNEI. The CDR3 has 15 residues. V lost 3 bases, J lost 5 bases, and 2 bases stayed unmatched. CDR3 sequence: CASSETSGGHNEQFF. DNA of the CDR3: TGTGCCAGCAGTGAGACTAGCGGGGGTCACAATGAGCAGTTCTTC.

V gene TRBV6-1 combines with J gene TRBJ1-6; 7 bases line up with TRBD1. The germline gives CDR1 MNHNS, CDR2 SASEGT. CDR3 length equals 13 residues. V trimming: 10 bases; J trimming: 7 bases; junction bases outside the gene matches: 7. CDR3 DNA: TGTGCCAACGGCGGGACAGAGAATTCACCCCTCCACTTT. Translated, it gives CANGGTENSPLHF.

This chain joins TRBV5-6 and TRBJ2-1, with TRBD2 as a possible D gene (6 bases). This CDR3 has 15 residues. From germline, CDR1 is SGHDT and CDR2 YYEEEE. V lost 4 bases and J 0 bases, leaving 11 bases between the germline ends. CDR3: CASSLDYISYNEQFF. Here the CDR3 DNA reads TGTGCCAGCAGCCTGGACTATATCTCCTACAATGAGCAGTTCTTC.

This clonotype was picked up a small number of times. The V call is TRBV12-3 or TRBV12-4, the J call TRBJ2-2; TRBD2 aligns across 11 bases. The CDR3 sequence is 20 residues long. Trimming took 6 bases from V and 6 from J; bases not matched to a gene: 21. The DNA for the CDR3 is TGTGCCAGCAGCCCTAGTCGCGGGGGAGGACTAGCGGGCCTATCCGGGGAGCTGTTTTTT. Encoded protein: CASSPSRGGGLAGLSGELFF.

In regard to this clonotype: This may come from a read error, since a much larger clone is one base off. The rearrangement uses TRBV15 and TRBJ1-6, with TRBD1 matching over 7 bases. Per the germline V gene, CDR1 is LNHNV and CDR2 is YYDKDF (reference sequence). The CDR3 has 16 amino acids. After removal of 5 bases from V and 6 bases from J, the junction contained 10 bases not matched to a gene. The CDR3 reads CATSYGQAWGNSPLHF. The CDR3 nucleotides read TGTGCCACCAGCTATGGACAGGCCTGGGGTAATTCACCCCTCCACTTT. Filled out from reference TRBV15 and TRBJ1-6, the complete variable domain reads DAMVIQNPRYQVTQFGKPVTLSCSQTLNHNVMYWYQQKSSQAPKLLFHYYDKDFNNEADTPDNFQSRRPNTSFCFLDIRSPGLGDTAMYLCATSYGQAWGNSPLHFGNGTRLTVT.

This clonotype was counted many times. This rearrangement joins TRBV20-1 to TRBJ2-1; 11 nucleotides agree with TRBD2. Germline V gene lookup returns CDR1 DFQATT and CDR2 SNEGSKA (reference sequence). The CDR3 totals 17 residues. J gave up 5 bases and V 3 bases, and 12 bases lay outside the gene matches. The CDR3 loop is CSARGLAGGIVDNEQFF. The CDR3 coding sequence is TGCAGTGCTAGGGGTCTAGCGGGGGGTATTGTGGACAATGAGCAGTTCTTC.

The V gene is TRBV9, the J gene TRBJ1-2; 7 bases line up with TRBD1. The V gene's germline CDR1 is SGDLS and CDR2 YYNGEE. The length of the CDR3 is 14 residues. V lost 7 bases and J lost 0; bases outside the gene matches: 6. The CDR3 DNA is TGTGCCAGCTCGACCGGGACAGCTAACTATGGCTACACCTTC. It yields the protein CASSTGTANYGYTF.

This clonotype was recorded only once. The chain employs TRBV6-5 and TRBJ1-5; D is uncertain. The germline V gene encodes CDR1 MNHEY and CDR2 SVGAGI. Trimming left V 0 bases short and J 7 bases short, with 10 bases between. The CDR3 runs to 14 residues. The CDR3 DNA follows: TGTGCCAGCAGTTACTCAAAGTCGTGGCAGCCCCAGCATTTT. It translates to CASSYSKSWQPQHF.

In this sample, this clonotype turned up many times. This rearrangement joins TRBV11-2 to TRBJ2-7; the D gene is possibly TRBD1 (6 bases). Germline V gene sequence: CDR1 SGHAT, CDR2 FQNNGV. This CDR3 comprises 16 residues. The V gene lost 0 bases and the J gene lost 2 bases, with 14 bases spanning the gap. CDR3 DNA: TGTGCCAGCAGCTTAGATAGGGGGAGACGGCCCTACGAGCAGTACTTC. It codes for CASSLDRGRRPYEQYF.

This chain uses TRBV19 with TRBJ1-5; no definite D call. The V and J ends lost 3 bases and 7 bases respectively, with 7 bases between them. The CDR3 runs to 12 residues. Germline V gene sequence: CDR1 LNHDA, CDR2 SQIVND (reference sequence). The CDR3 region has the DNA TGTGCCAGTAGTATGAGTCTACAGCCCCAGCATTTT. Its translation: CASSMSLQPQHF.